Below, 20 T cell receptor beta chains from the same sample are listed, as sequenced in a study of T cell responses to AZD1222 COVID-19 vaccine. Only in-frame clones appear in the TCRdb table, and some are missing; sequencing was by immunoSEQ multiplex PCR. Of about 81,000 clones in the sample, approximately 90% were seen once. The sample was peripheral blood, taken 28 days after the second AZD1222 dose. Receptors were obtained from an adult who received the AZD1222 COVID-19 vaccine.

This clone was found once. The V and J genes are TRBV7-2 and TRBJ1-3, with a weak D call TRBD1 (5 bases). V was clipped by 5 bases and J by 8 bases, with 16 bases between them. Germline V gene sequence: CDR1 SGHTA, CDR2 FQGNSA. This CDR3 comprises 14 residues. CDR3 coding DNA: TGTGCCAGCAGCCTGGAGGCAGGGAGGCACACCATATATTTT. Translating it yields CASSLEAGRHTIYF.

J is TRBJ1-1 and V is TRBV2; 7 nucleotides agree with TRBD1. V was pared by 1 base and J by 1 base, with 0 bases of the junction left unmatched. The CDR3 has 14 amino acids. Germline V CDR1 and CDR2: SNHLY, FYNNEI. The CDR3 here is CASSEGTGNTEAFF. In DNA form, the CDR3 reads TGTGCCAGCAGTGAAGGGACAGGGAACACTGAAGCTTTCTTT.

The chain has TRBV28 and TRBJ1-2; possibly TRBD1 for D (5 bases). The V and J ends lost 3 bases and 1 base respectively, with 12 bases between them. Germline V lookup: CDR1 MDHEN, CDR2 SYDVKM. There are 15 residues in the CDR3. The CDR3: CASSFQGYLNYGYTF. DNA of the CDR3: TGTGCCAGCAGTTTTCAGGGATATCTTAACTATGGCTACACCTTC.

J is TRBJ1-4 and V is TRBV19, with TRBD1 identical over 7 bases. V lost 2 bases and J lost 3; bases outside the gene matches: 0. This CDR3 has 14 residues. Germline CDR1 is LNHDA and CDR2 is SQIVND (reference sequence). The CDR3 DNA reads as TGTGCCAGTAGTATACAGGGGGCTAATGAAAAACTGTTTTTT. As protein: CASSIQGANEKLFF.

The gene calls are TRBV5-6 and TRBJ2-7; 8 bases map to TRBD1. V dropped 0 bases and J dropped 6; count of bases not matched to a gene: 5. Germline V gene lookup returns CDR1 SGHDT and CDR2 YYEEEE. The CDR3 length is 14 residues. The CDR3 DNA follows: TGTGCCAGCAGCTTGGGGCAGGGGGCCCGCGAGCAGTACTTC. This translates into CASSLGQGAREQYF.

This rearrangement joins TRBV28 to TRBJ1-5; no clear D. Trimming left V 3 bases short and J 9 bases short, with 9 bases between. Germline CDR1 and CDR2: MDHEN and SYDVKM. This CDR3 is built from 12 residues. The CDR3 nucleotides are TGTGCCAGCAGTTTGTCTGGAGGGCCCCAGCATTTT. Protein product: CASSLSGGPQHF.

The V call is TRBV6-5, the J call TRBJ1-1, with TRBD1 identical over 8 bases. V was pared by 5 bases and J by 3 bases, with 5 bases of the junction left unmatched. Looked up from germline, CDR1 is MNHEY and CDR2 is SVGAGI. This CDR3 contains 14 residues. Here the CDR3 reads CASSLDRADTEAFF. CDR3 sequence (DNA): TGTGCCAGCAGTCTGGACAGGGCGGACACTGAAGCTTTCTTT.

The rearrangement joins TRBV11-3 to TRBJ2-5; maybe TRBD2 (6 bases). Trimming took off 5 bases at V and 4 bases at J, with 14 bases between the two ends. The germline CDR1 and CDR2 sequences are SGHNT and YENEEA. This CDR3 has 14 amino acids. This CDR3 reads CASSPGGEAETQYF. The CDR3 region has the DNA TGTGCCAGCAGCCCCGGCGGGGAAGCAGAGACCCAGTACTTC.

This clone was seen a single time. The rearrangement uses TRBV3-1 (or the pseudogene TRBV3-2) and TRBJ2-2; D might be TRBD1 or TRBD2, each matching 5 bases. Trimming left V 4 bases short and J 4 bases short, with 16 bases between. CDR3 length equals 16 residues. Germline CDR1 and CDR2: LGHDT and YNNKEL (reference sequence). The CDR3: CASSLSWGYGTGELFF. CDR3 DNA: TGTGCCAGCAGCCTGAGCTGGGGGTATGGCACCGGGGAGCTGTTTTTT.

The rearrangement uses TRBV6-5 and TRBJ2-1, with D perhaps TRBD2 (6 bases). The CDR3 spans 14 residues. Germline loops: CDR1 MNHEY, CDR2 SVGAGI. Trimming removed 2 bases from V and 8 bases from J, with 13 bases in between. The CDR3 nucleotides are TGTGCCAGCAGTTACCTGGGGGGTGGGGATGAGCAGTTCTTC. Translated, it gives CASSYLGGGDEQFF.

The chain joins TRBV5-1 to TRBJ2-3, with D uncertain. The CDR3 spans 15 residues. CDR1 is SGHRS and CDR2 is YFSETQ in the germline V gene. Between the trimmed V and J ends, which lost 4 bases and 0 bases, there was a span of 12 bases. CDR3 in DNA: TGCGCCAGCAGCCTAGACTCCGCTAGCACAGATACGCAGTATTTT. Protein: CASSLDSASTDTQYF.

This rearrangement joins TRBV3-1 (or the pseudogene TRBV3-2) to TRBJ2-2; D not resolved. This CDR3 is built from 11 residues. Germline V gene lookup returns CDR1 LGHDT and CDR2 YNNKEL (reference sequence). V lost 8 bases and J lost 5, with 6 bases in between. This CDR3 is CASARTGELFF. CDR3 in DNA: TGTGCCAGCGCCCGGACCGGGGAGCTGTTTTTT.

The chain employs TRBV28 and TRBJ2-7; 11 positions agree with TRBD1. In germline, CDR1 is MDHEN, CDR2 SYDVKM. V shed 1 base, J shed 6 bases, and the junction held 11 bases outside the gene matches. The CDR3 spans 17 residues. Written as DNA, the CDR3 is TGTGCCAGCAGTTTATCTCAGTCGGACAGGGGGCGGTTCGAGCAGTACTTC. The encoded protein is CASSLSQSDRGRFEQYF.

This sequence joins TRBV19 and TRBJ2-1; perhaps D is TRBD1 or TRBD2 (6 bases each). V lost 11 bases, J lost 9 bases, and 20 bases lay in between. Germline lookup yields CDR1 LNHDA and CDR2 SQIVND (reference sequence). The CDR3 is 13 residues long. DNA of the CDR3: TGTGCCGCCGGGGGCCAGGGTTTCGCTGAGCAGTTCTTC. This gives the protein CAAGGQGFAEQFF.

The genes are TRBV9 and TRBJ1-1; no firm D call. V was shortened by 0 bases and J by 5 bases, with 8 bases between the two germline ends. Germline V gene sequence: CDR1 SGDLS, CDR2 YYNGEE. This CDR3 is 13 amino acids long. For the CDR3, the DNA is TGTGCCAGCAGCGTAGGGTGGGAAACTGAAGCTTTCTTT. Its translation: CASSVGWETEAFF. Together with reference TRBV9 and TRBJ1-1, the CDR3 gives the full variable domain: DSGVTQTPKHLITATGQRVTLRCSPRSGDLSVYWYQQSLDQGLQFLIQYYNGEERAKGNILERFSAQQFPDLHSELNLSSLELGDSALYFCASSVGWETEAFFGQGTRLTVV.

This chain joins TRBV6-5 and TRBJ1-4; TRBD1 matches 10 bases. Unmatched junction bases numbered 7, after V lost 7 bases and J lost 8 bases. The germline V gene has CDR1 MNHEY and CDR2 SVGAGI. The CDR3 is made up of 14 amino acids. The CDR3 DNA is TGTGCCAGCACCCGGGACAGGGGAGCCGAAAAACTGTTTTTT. It yields the protein CASTRDRGAEKLFF.

Note on this clone: Other DNA sequences in this sample translate to the same CDR3. The rearrangement links TRBV28 to TRBJ1-4, with D uncertain. Trimming cost V 6 bases and J 3 bases, with 17 bases left between them. Germline V gene data show CDR1 as MDHEN and CDR2 as SYDVKM. This CDR3 is 16 amino acids long. The CDR3 DNA reads TGTGCCAGCAGCTCCCCCAGCGGGCAGTCTAATGAAAAACTGTTTTTT. It specifies CASSSPSGQSNEKLFF.

V is TRBV2 and J is TRBJ2-1; 9 bases fit TRBD2. Losses at the gene ends were 3 bases for V and 4 bases for J; bases not matched to a gene: 7. The V gene's germline CDR1 is SNHLY and CDR2 FYNNEI. CDR3 size: 16 residues. The CDR3 sequence is CASSEVRLAVYNEQFF. CDR3 coding DNA: TGTGCCAGCAGTGAGGTCCGACTAGCGGTTTACAATGAGCAGTTCTTC.

The chain combines TRBV5-5 with TRBJ2-7; TRBD1 matches 9 bases. This CDR3 is built from 15 residues. Germline CDR1 SGHKS, CDR2 YYEKEE (reference sequence). With 4 bases clipped from V and 2 bases from J, the junction kept 7 bases outside the gene matches. This chain's CDR3 is CASSLWTGATYEQYF. The DNA for the CDR3 is TGTGCCAGCAGCCTTTGGACAGGGGCCACCTACGAGCAGTACTTC.

The V call is TRBV6-5, the J call TRBJ1-4; D unresolved. The V and J ends lost 3 bases and 2 bases respectively, with 7 bases between them. Germline V gene sequence: CDR1 MNHEY, CDR2 SVGAGI. The CDR3 is made up of 14 amino acids. CDR3 protein: CASSYSATNEKLFF. CDR3 bases: TGTGCCAGCAGTTATTCTGCGACTAATGAAAAACTGTTTTTT.